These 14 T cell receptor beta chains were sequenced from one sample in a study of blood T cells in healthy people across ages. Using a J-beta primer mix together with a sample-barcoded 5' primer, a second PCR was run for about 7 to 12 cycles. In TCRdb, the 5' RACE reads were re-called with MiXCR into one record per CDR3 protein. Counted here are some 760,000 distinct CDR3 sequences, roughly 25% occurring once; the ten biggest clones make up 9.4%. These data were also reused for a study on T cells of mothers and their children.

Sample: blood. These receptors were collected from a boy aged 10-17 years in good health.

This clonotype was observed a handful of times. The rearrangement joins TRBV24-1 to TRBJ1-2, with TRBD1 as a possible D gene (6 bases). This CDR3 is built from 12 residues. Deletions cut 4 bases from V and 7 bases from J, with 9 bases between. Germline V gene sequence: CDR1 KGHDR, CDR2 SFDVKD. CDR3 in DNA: TGTGCCACCAGTGACGGACAGCCTGGCTACACCTTC. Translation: CATSDGQPGYTF.

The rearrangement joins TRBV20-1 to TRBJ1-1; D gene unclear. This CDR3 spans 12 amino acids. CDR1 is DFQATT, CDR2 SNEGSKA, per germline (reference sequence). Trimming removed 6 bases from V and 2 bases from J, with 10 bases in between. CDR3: CSAPRENTEAFF. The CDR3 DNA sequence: TGCAGTGCACCGCGGGAAAACACTGAAGCTTTCTTT.

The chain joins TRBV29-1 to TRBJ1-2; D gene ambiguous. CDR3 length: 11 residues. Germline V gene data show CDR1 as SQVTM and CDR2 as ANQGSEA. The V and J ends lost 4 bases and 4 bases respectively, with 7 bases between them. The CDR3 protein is CSVGGLYGYTF. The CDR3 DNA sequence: TGCAGCGTTGGAGGCCTCTATGGCTACACCTTC.

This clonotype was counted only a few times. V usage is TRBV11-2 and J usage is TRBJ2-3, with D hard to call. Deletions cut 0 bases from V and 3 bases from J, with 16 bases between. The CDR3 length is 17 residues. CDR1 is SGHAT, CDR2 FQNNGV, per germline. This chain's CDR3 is CASSLDPVGVMTDTQYF. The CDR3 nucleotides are TGTGCCAGCAGCTTAGATCCAGTTGGAGTAATGACAGATACGCAGTATTTT.

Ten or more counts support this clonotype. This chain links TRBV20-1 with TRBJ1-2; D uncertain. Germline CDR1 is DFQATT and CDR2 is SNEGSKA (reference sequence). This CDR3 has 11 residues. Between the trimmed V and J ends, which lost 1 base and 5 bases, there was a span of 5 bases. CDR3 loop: CSARGSYGYTF. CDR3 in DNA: TGCAGTGCTAGAGGGAGTTATGGCTACACCTTC.

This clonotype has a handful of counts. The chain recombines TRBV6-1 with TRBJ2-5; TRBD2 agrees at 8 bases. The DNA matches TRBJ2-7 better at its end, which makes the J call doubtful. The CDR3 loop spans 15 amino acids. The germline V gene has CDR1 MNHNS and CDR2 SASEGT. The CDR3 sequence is CASSEATSGTYEQYF. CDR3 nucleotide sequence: TGTGCCAGCAGTGAAGCAACTAGCGGAACCTACGAGCAGTACTTC.

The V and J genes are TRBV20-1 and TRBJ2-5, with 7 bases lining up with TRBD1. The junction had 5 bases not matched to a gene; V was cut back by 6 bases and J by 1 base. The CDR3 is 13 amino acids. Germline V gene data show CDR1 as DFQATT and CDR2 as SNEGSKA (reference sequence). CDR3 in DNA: TGCAGTGCAAGCAGGGGGACCCAAGAGACCCAGTACTTC. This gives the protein CSASRGTQETQYF.

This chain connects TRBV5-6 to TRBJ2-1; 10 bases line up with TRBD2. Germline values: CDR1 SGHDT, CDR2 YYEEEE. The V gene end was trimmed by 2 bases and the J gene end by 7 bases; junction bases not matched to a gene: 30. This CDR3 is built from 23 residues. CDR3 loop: CASSFVAGHPVEGGAGGRNEQFF. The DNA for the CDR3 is TGTGCCAGCAGCTTTGTTGCGGGACACCCGGTCGAAGGTGGAGCGGGAGGGAGGAATGAGCAGTTCTTC.

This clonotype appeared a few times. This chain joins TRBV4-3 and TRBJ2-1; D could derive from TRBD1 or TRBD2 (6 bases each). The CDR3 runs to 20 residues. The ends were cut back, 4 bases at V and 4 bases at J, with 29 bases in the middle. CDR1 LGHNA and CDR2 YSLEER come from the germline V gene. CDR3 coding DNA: TGCGCCAGCAGCCGGGCAAGTGGGCCTCTCCCCGGGGGCGGTTACAATGAGCAGTTCTTC. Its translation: CASSRASGPLPGGGYNEQFF.

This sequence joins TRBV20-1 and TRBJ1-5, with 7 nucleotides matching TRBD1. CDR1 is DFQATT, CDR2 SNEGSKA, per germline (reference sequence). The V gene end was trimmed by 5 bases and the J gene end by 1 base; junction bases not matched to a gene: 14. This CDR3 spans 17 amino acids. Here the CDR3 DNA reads TGCAGTGCTCCAACTCCCGACAGGGCAAGGAGCAATCAGCCCCAGCATTTT. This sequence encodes CSAPTPDRARSNQPQHF.

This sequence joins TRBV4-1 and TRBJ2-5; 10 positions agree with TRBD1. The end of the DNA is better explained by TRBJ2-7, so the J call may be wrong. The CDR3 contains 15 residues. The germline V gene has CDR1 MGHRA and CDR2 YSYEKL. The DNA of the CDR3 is TGCGCCAGCAGCTCAGGGGGGGACAGGGGCTACGAGCAGTACTTC. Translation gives CASSSGGDRGYEQYF.

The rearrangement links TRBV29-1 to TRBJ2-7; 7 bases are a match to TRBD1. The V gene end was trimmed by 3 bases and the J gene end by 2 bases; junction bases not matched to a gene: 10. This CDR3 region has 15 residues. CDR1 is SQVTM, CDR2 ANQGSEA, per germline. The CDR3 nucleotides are TGCAGCGTTGAGCTTCCCGGGACAGAGACCTACGAGCAGTACTTC. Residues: CSVELPGTETYEQYF.

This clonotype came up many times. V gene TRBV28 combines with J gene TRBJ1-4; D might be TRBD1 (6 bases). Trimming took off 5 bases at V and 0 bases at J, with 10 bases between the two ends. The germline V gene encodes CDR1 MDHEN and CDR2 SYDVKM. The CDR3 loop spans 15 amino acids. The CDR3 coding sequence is TGTGCCAGCAGTACCCGACAGGCAACTAATGAAAAACTGTTTTTT. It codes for CASSTRQATNEKLFF.

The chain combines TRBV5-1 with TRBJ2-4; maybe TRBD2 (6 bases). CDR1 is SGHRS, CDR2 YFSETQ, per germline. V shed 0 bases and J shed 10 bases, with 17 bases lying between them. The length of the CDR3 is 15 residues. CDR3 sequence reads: CASSLAAGTLGIQYF. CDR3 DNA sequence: TGCGCCAGCAGCTTGGCGGCAGGGACTCTAGGGATTCAGTACTTC.